These 24 T cell receptor beta chains share one sample of origin, sequenced in a study of T cells in tuberculosis. Here immunoSEQ multiplex PCR was the method, and the copy in TCRdb shows in-frame clones only, minus some. The repertoire includes 40,000 to 45,000 clones, roughly 94% of them detected once, and 1.9% sits in the top ten. The source material was PBMCs. The source is a donor between 10 and 29 years old with latent tuberculosis or without tuberculosis infection. Some clones in this sample may be carry-over from other donors' samples.

The chain employs TRBV28 and TRBJ1-4; TRBD1 might be the D (5 bases). The CDR3 extends over 17 amino acids. V was trimmed by 2 bases and J by 0 bases, leaving 13 bases between them. Per the germline V gene, CDR1 is MDHEN and CDR2 is SYDVKM. The chain's CDR3 is CASSLQGGAATNEKLFF. The CDR3 DNA sequence: TGTGCCAGCAGTTTACAGGGTGGTGCGGCAACTAATGAAAAACTGTTTTTT.

The CDR3 DNA reads TGTGCCAGCAGTTTGGTGGGGCTCTCCTACAATGAGCAGTTCTTC. Its translation is CASSLVGLSYNEQFF. The chain couples TRBV27 to TRBJ2-1, with D possibly TRBD1 on 5 matching bases. The V gene's germline CDR1 is MNHEY and CDR2 SMNVEV (reference sequence). This CDR3 contains 15 residues. V dropped 3 bases and J dropped 0 bases, with 9 bases sitting between them.

This rearrangement joins TRBV19 to TRBJ1-3; tentative D call: TRBD1 (5 bases). Trimming removed 4 bases from V and 3 bases from J, with 13 bases in between. CDR1 and CDR2 from the germline V gene are LNHDA and SQIVND (reference sequence). The CDR3 is made up of 15 amino acids. The CDR3 spells CASSTERGFGNTIYF. The DNA for the CDR3 is TGTGCCAGTAGTACTGAAAGGGGTTTTGGAAACACCATATATTTT.

The rearrangement links TRBV6-5 to TRBJ2-7; 8 nucleotides line up with TRBD1. The germline V gene has CDR1 MNHEY and CDR2 SVGAGI. With V trimmed by 0 bases and J by 0 bases, 4 bases remained unmatched. The CDR3 is made up of 16 amino acids. For the CDR3, the DNA is TGTGCCAGCAGTTACTCTTGGGGACAGGTCTCCTACGAGCAGTACTTC. Its translation: CASSYSWGQVSYEQYF.

V usage is TRBV10-3 and J usage is TRBJ2-7, with 9 nucleotides matching TRBD2. In germline, CDR1 is ENHRY, CDR2 SYGVKD. After removal of 7 bases from V and 0 bases from J, the junction contained 7 bases not matched to a gene. This CDR3 has 15 residues. CDR3 loop: CAIKPTSGLSYEQYF. CDR3 coding DNA: TGTGCCATCAAACCGACTAGCGGCCTCTCCTACGAGCAGTACTTC.

The CDR3 nucleotides are TGTGCCAGCAGTGAAGCCCAATCGCAGTATTTT. Its protein is CASSEAQSQYF. The chain employs TRBV6-1 and TRBJ2-3; no firm D call. Deletions cut 0 bases from V and 10 bases from J, with 5 bases between. The germline CDR1 and CDR2 sequences are MNHNS and SASEGT. There are 11 residues in the CDR3.

This chain joins TRBV7-2 and TRBJ1-1, with D maybe TRBD1 (6 bases). Germline-derived CDR1 and CDR2 are SGHTA and FQGNSA. The V end was cut by 5 bases, the J end by 1 base, with 11 bases between. The CDR3 runs 14 residues. The CDR3 nucleotides read TGTGCCAGCAGCCCCGGACAGAAGAACACTGAAGCTTTCTTT. Translated, it gives CASSPGQKNTEAFF.

The rearrangement uses TRBV29-1 and TRBJ1-1, with TRBD1 matching over 8 bases. Germline loops: CDR1 SQVTM, CDR2 ANQGSEA. There are 13 residues in the CDR3. V gave up 6 bases and J gave up 1 base; unmatched junction bases: 4. CDR3 sequence reads: CSVAQGANTEAFF. CDR3 bases: TGCAGCGTCGCCCAGGGGGCGAACACTGAAGCTTTCTTT.

This chain uses TRBV25-1 with TRBJ1-1; perhaps TRBD1 as D (5 bases). The CDR3 length is 14 residues. Germline CDR1 reads MGHDK; CDR2 reads SYGVNS. V dropped 6 bases and J dropped 5 bases, with 16 bases sitting between them. Here the CDR3 DNA reads TGTGCCAGCAGAGAAAGCGGAGGGGAGACTGAAGCTTTCTTT. Translated, it gives CASRESGGETEAFF.

This chain uses TRBV20-1 with TRBJ2-1; D is ambiguous. Trimming took 5 bases from V and 1 from J, leaving 3 bases between them. Looked up from germline, CDR1 is DFQATT and CDR2 is SNEGSKA (reference sequence). This CDR3 is built from 11 residues. CDR3 sequence: CSAPSYNEQFF. The CDR3 DNA follows: TGCAGTGCTCCGTCCTACAATGAGCAGTTCTTC.

J is TRBJ2-7 and V is TRBV19, with 7 bases aligning to TRBD1. The CDR3 runs to 14 residues. The germline CDR1 and CDR2 sequences are LNHDA and SQIVND (reference sequence). Losses at the gene ends were 3 bases for V and 4 bases for J; bases not matched to a gene: 6. The CDR3 DNA reads as TGTGCCAGTAGTATGACGCACAGGGGTTACGAGCAGTACTTC. Translating gives CASSMTHRGYEQYF.

This chain links TRBV6-4 with TRBJ2-2; possible D gene TRBD2, 5 bases. This CDR3 is 13 amino acids long. Germline CDR1 MRHNA, CDR2 SNTAGT. Trimming left V 4 bases short and J 2 bases short, with 5 bases between. CDR3 sequence (DNA): TGTGCCAGCAGTGGGACTAACACCGGGGAGCTGTTTTTT. It is translated as CASSGTNTGELFF.

The V call is TRBV15, the J call TRBJ1-4, with 8 bases matching TRBD1. Trimming took 0 bases from V and 10 from J; bases not matched to a gene: 10. The germline CDR1 and CDR2 sequences are LNHNV and YYDKDF (reference sequence). The CDR3 totals 16 residues. The CDR3 sequence is CATSRDLLTGEGKLFF. CDR3 nucleotides: TGTGCCACCAGCAGAGATCTCTTGACAGGGGAAGGAAAACTGTTTTTT.

This clone was seen once. CDR3 bases: TGTGCCAGCAGTTTGTTGGACAGGGGGCGGATTATTCCCGAGCAGTACTTC. Protein product: CASSLLDRGRIIPEQYF. V is TRBV27 and J is TRBJ2-7; 11 bases agree with TRBD1. Trimming removed 3 bases from V and 6 bases from J; junction bases left unmatched: 13. The CDR3 covers 17 residues. Per the germline V gene, CDR1 is MNHEY and CDR2 is SMNVEV (reference sequence).

This sequence joins TRBV11-2 and TRBJ2-1; TRBD2 aligns across 8 bases. J was trimmed by 0 bases and V by 6 bases; bases with no gene match: 4. This CDR3 comprises 15 residues. Per germline, CDR1 SGHAT and CDR2 FQNNGV. CDR3 sequence (DNA): TGTGCCAGCAGGACCAGCGGGAGCTCCTACAATGAGCAGTTCTTC. Translated: CASRTSGSSYNEQFF.

The gene calls are TRBV28 and TRBJ2-3, with D possibly TRBD1 on 5 matching bases. Germline V gives CDR1 MDHEN, CDR2 SYDVKM. The V gene lost 9 bases and the J gene lost 8 bases, with 9 bases spanning the gap. The CDR3 runs 10 residues. In DNA, the CDR3 is TGTGCCAGTAGAAGGGGTACGCAGTATTTT. This sequence encodes CASRRGTQYF.

The chain couples TRBV5-6 to TRBJ1-1; D is possibly TRBD1 (5 bases). The length of the CDR3 is 15 residues. V was shortened by 0 bases and J by 3 bases, with 12 bases between the two germline ends. In germline, CDR1 is SGHDT, CDR2 YYEEEE. This CDR3 reads CASSLGAGLYTEAFF. DNA of the CDR3: TGTGCCAGCAGCTTGGGCGCGGGGCTCTACACTGAAGCTTTCTTT. The full variable domain, with the rest looked up from reference TRBV5-6 and TRBJ1-1, is DAGVTQSPTHLIKTRGQQVTLRCSPKSGHDTVSWYQQALGQGPQFIFQYYEEEERQRGNFPDRFSGHQFPNYSSELNVNALLLGDSALYLCASSLGAGLYTEAFFGQGTRLTVV.

The V call is TRBV4-1, the J call TRBJ1-3, with 7 bases aligning to TRBD1. The CDR3 is 15 residues long. The germline V gene has CDR1 MGHRA and CDR2 YSYEKL. V shed 2 bases, J shed 4 bases, and the junction held 5 bases outside the gene matches. In DNA, the CDR3 is TGCGCCAGCAGCCAACCCCCGGGACAGGGAAACACCATATATTTT. Its translation: CASSQPPGQGNTIYF.

V and J are TRBV29-1 and TRBJ2-7; TRBD2 matches at 13 bases. In germline, CDR1 is SQVTM, CDR2 ANQGSEA. The CDR3 covers 16 residues. Trimming removed 4 bases from V and 5 bases from J; junction bases left unmatched: 11. Here the CDR3 reads CSVGGGSTSGRDEQYF. CDR3 bases: TGCAGCGTTGGAGGGGGGAGTACTAGCGGGAGGGACGAGCAGTACTTC.

This clone has just one count. The chain couples TRBV9 to TRBJ2-7; no firm D call. Between the trimmed V and J ends, which lost 3 bases and 2 bases, there was a span of 6 bases. This CDR3 contains 12 residues. In germline, CDR1 is SGDLS, CDR2 YYNGEE. CDR3 sequence reads: CASSDDTYEQYF. The CDR3 coding sequence is TGTGCCAGCAGCGACGACACCTACGAGCAGTACTTC. The complete variable domain, with remaining parts taken from reference TRBV9 and TRBJ2-7, reads DSGVTQTPKHLITATGQRVTLRCSPRSGDLSVYWYQQSLDQGLQFLIQYYNGEERAKGNILERFSAQQFPDLHSELNLSSLELGDSALYFCASSDDTYEQYFGPGTRLTVT.

The chain couples TRBV18 to TRBJ2-7; 8 bases are a match to TRBD2. Losses at the gene ends were 4 bases for V and 0 bases for J; bases not matched to a gene: 8. CDR1 and CDR2 from the germline V gene are KGHSH and LQKENI. This CDR3 is built from 16 residues. The CDR3 loop is CASSLPSGSLSYEQYF. In nucleotides, the CDR3 is TGTGCCAGCTCACTTCCTAGCGGGTCCCTCTCCTACGAGCAGTACTTC.

J is TRBJ2-3 and V is TRBV20-1; unclear D gene. The CDR3 runs 10 residues. Germline-derived CDR1 and CDR2 are DFQATT and SNEGSKA (reference sequence). V lost 4 bases and J lost 5, with 4 bases in between. CDR3 residues: CSAILDTQYF. The CDR3 nucleotides read TGCAGTGCTATCCTAGATACGCAGTATTTT.

The chain uses TRBV25-1 and TRBJ2-5; D gene unclear. V lost 1 base to trimming and J lost 0 bases, with 12 bases between them. The CDR3 runs to 16 residues. Germline CDR1 MGHDK, CDR2 SYGVNS. The CDR3 reads CASSEFSSRYQETQYF. The CDR3 DNA follows: TGTGCCAGCAGTGAATTTTCGAGCAGGTACCAAGAGACCCAGTACTTC.

The genes are TRBV5-6 and TRBJ2-2, with 7 bases fitting TRBD1. This CDR3 comprises 14 residues. Trimming removed 3 bases from V and 4 bases from J; junction bases left unmatched: 3. Per germline, CDR1 SGHDT and CDR2 YYEEEE. The CDR3 sequence is CASSWTGLTGELFF. The DNA of the CDR3 is TGTGCCAGCAGCTGGACAGGACTCACCGGGGAGCTGTTTTTT. Full variable domain (rest looked up from reference TRBV5-6 and TRBJ2-2): DAGVTQSPTHLIKTRGQQVTLRCSPKSGHDTVSWYQQALGQGPQFIFQYYEEEERQRGNFPDRFSGHQFPNYSSELNVNALLLGDSALYLCASSWTGLTGELFFGEGSRLTVL.